One and the same sample provided the 27 T cell receptor beta chains below, sequenced in a study of early T cells in non-severe SARS-CoV-2 infection. TCRdb ran MiXCR on the 5' RACE reads and lists one entry per CDR3 protein. The sample carries tens of thousands of distinct CDR3 sequences, more than 4% recorded once. Source material: whole blood. The source is an adult who was a healthcare worker with PCR-confirmed SARS-CoV-2 infection or an uninfected control (not recorded which).

This clonotype has a count of ten or more. The chain carries TRBV6-1 and TRBJ2-7, with 9 bases matching TRBD2. J lost 1 base, V lost 3 bases, and 1 base had no gene match. The germline V gene encodes CDR1 MNHNS and CDR2 SASEGT. There are 14 residues in the CDR3. The DNA of the CDR3 is TGTGCCAGCAGTGACCTAGCGGGGTCCTACGAGCAGTACTTC. Protein: CASSDLAGSYEQYF.

This clonotype was counted at least ten times. The CDR3 spells CASSVGNSNQPQHF. The CDR3 coding sequence is TGTGCCAGCAGCGTAGGAAATAGCAATCAGCCCCAGCATTTT. The chain carries TRBV9 and TRBJ1-5; D gene uncertain. The CDR3 covers 14 residues. CDR1 and CDR2 (germline): SGDLS, YYNGEE. V shed 0 bases and J shed 0 bases, with 4 bases lying between them.

This clonotype has at least ten counts. V usage is TRBV12-3 or TRBV12-4 and J usage is TRBJ2-7; 7 bases are shared with TRBD1. V was pared by 6 bases and J by 0 bases, with 11 bases of the junction left unmatched. CDR3 length: 16 residues. The CDR3 DNA follows: TGTGCCAGCAGCTACGCAGGGGACAGAATCTCCTACGAGCAGTACTTC. Translation gives CASSYAGDRISYEQYF.

This clonotype is medium-sized (0.01 to 0.1%). The chain couples TRBV5-1 to TRBJ1-1, with D perhaps matching TRBD1 (6 bases). Germline CDR1 reads SGHRS; CDR2 reads YFSETQ. The V and J ends lost 3 bases and 5 bases respectively, with 17 bases between them. The CDR3 has 15 residues. CDR3 DNA sequence: TGCGCCAGCAGCTACTCGACAGGCGTTGGTACTGAAGCTTTCTTT. This encodes CASSYSTGVGTEAFF.

This clonotype was seen at least ten times. The chain uses TRBV7-2 and TRBJ2-3, with TRBD2 matching 8 bases. The length of the CDR3 is 17 residues. V shed 4 bases, J shed 0 bases, and the junction held 9 bases outside the gene matches. CDR1 and CDR2 (germline): SGHTA, FQGNSA. The CDR3 region is CASSSQGSGRSTDTQYF. The CDR3 DNA sequence: TGTGCCAGCAGCTCCCAGGGGAGCGGGAGAAGCACAGATACGCAGTATTTT.

The chain couples TRBV28 to TRBJ1-1, with a weak D call TRBD1 (6 bases). Trimming stripped 4 bases from V and 8 bases from J, with 20 bases between. This CDR3 region has 15 residues. The germline gives CDR1 MDHEN, CDR2 SYDVKM. The CDR3 reads CASSSPGGAPEEAFF. The CDR3 nucleotides read TGTGCCAGCAGTTCGCCCGGGGGGGCCCCAGAGGAAGCTTTCTTT.

This clonotype has more than one count but fewer than ten. V and J are TRBV5-6 and TRBJ1-2; D possibly corresponds to TRBD1 (5 bases). Trimming took 4 bases from V and 4 from J, leaving 14 bases between them. The V gene's germline CDR1 is SGHDT and CDR2 YYEEEE. The CDR3 consists of 14 residues. CDR3 in DNA: TGTGCCAGCAGCCCGGGACGGGCTGTCTATGGCTACACCTTC. As protein: CASSPGRAVYGYTF.

The sample holds many counts of this clonotype. Compared with germline, one end of the junction differs, possibly owing to a read error. The J gene is TRBJ2-2, the V gene TRBV7-7; 7 bases are shared with TRBD1. CDR1 and CDR2 (germline): SSHAT, FNYEAQ (reference sequence). The CDR3 sequence is 16 residues long. As DNA, the CDR3 is TGTGCTAGCAGCTTGACAGGGCCACCGAACACCGGGGAGCTGTTTTTT. This codes for CASSLTGPPNTGELFF.

At least ten counts were recorded for this clonotype. The chain uses TRBV10-3 and TRBJ2-2, with 8 bases aligning to TRBD1. This CDR3 contains 15 residues. With 8 bases clipped from V and 2 bases from J, the junction kept 7 bases outside the gene matches. Germline V CDR1 and CDR2: ENHRY, SYGVKD. The CDR3 sequence: CAISPGGGNTGELFF. The CDR3 coding sequence is TGTGCCATCTCACCAGGGGGCGGTAACACCGGGGAGCTGTTTTTT.

In this sample, this clonotype turned up a few times. The chain carries TRBV29-1 and TRBJ2-6; a weak D match, TRBD1 (6 bases). The CDR3 length is 16 residues. V was pared by 4 bases and J by 1 base, with 14 bases between. The V gene's germline CDR1 is SQVTM and CDR2 ANQGSEA. The chain's CDR3 is CSVVGDNFSGANVLTF. The CDR3, as DNA: TGCAGCGTTGTAGGGGACAATTTTTCTGGGGCCAACGTCCTGACTTTC.

This clonotype was counted ten times or more. This rearrangement joins TRBV7-2 to TRBJ2-1, with TRBD2 identical over 9 bases. This CDR3 has 15 residues. From germline, CDR1 is SGHTA and CDR2 FQGNSA. Losses at the gene ends were 3 bases for V and 4 bases for J; bases not matched to a gene: 4. The CDR3 region has the DNA TGTGCCAGCAGCTTCGATAGCGGGAGATACAATGAGCAGTTCTTC. It encodes CASSFDSGRYNEQFF. The variable domain in full, completed from reference TRBV7-2 and TRBJ2-1, reads GAGVSQSPSNKVTEKGKDVELRCDPISGHTALYWYRQSLGQGLEFLIYFQGNSAPDKSGLPSDRFSAERTGGSVSTLTIQRTQQEDSAVYLCASSFDSGRYNEQFFGPGTRLTVL.

The chain employs TRBV2 and TRBJ1-1; a possible D gene is TRBD1 (5 bases). Trimming took off 6 bases at V and 10 bases at J, with 18 bases between the two ends. The length of the CDR3 is 13 residues. Germline CDR1 reads SNHLY; CDR2 reads FYNNEI. The CDR3 region has the DNA TGTGCCAGCAGATTGGGACCTAAGGTATTAGCTTTCTTT. It translates to CASRLGPKVLAFF.

This clonotype has ten or more counts. This chain joins TRBV18 and TRBJ2-1, with 7 positions matching TRBD1. V shed 8 bases and J 8 bases; nucleotides not matched to a gene: 15. Germline values: CDR1 KGHSH, CDR2 LQKENI. CDR3 length equals 15 residues. CDR3 coding DNA: TGTGCCAGCCATACCGGGACAGCTTTCCTCGATGAGCAGTTCTTC. Amino acids: CASHTGTAFLDEQFF.

This clonotype counts as medium-sized (0.01 to 0.1%). Germline is not matched at one junction end, which may reflect a read error. The chain couples TRBV6-1 to TRBJ1-1, with D possibly matching TRBD1 (5 bases). The CDR3 runs 14 residues. Germline loops: CDR1 MNHNS, CDR2 SASEGT. The CDR3 is CASSRRGENTEAFF. The DNA for the CDR3 is TGTGCGAGCAGTAGGCGGGGGGAGAACACTGAAGCTTTCTTT.

This clonotype was detected only a few times. The chain is built from TRBV5-6 and TRBJ2-2; TRBD1 agrees at 11 bases. The J segment lost 4 bases and the V segment lost 5 bases, leaving 4 bases of the junction unmatched. CDR1 is SGHDT, CDR2 YYEEEE, per germline. The CDR3 contains 15 residues. The CDR3 coding sequence is TGTGCCAGCAGGGACAGGGGGCGCGGCACCGGGGAGCTGTTTTTT. Translated, it gives CASRDRGRGTGELFF.

This clonotype was counted ten times or more. This sequence joins TRBV2 and TRBJ1-1; 9 bases map to TRBD1. Germline-derived CDR1 and CDR2 are SNHLY and FYNNEI. Losses at the gene ends were 4 bases for V and 5 bases for J; bases not matched to a gene: 5. There are 14 residues in the CDR3. The CDR3 spells CASSVRQGGTEAFF. The CDR3 DNA follows: TGTGCCAGCAGTGTACGACAGGGGGGTACTGAAGCTTTCTTT.

This clonotype was seen ten or more times. The gene calls are TRBV29-1 and TRBJ2-7, with a weak D call TRBD1 (5 bases). With 3 bases removed from V and 3 bases from J, the gap between germline ends came to 9 bases. CDR3 length equals 12 residues. Germline CDR1 and CDR2: SQVTM and ANQGSEA. The CDR3 bases are TGCAGCGTTGAGGTACAGGACTACGAGCAGTACTTC. Its protein is CSVEVQDYEQYF.

On this clonotype itself: It may be a read error: a sequence one base away is much more abundant. The chain employs TRBV12-3 or TRBV12-4 and TRBJ1-5, with TRBD1 identical over 7 bases. The CDR3 is 15 amino acids. CDR3: CASRRQGGSNRPQHF. For the CDR3, the DNA is TGTGCCAGCAGGCGCCAGGGGGGCAGCAATCGGCCCCAGCATTTT.

For the CDR3, the DNA is TGCAGTGCTAGACACGCGGGGGGTTCCTACGAGCAGTACTTC. It specifies CSARHAGGSYEQYF. This chain uses TRBV20-1 with TRBJ2-7; TRBD2 aligns across 8 bases. The CDR3 has 14 amino acids. The germline V gene has CDR1 DFQATT and CDR2 SNEGSKA (reference sequence). V lost 2 bases, J lost 1 base, and 4 bases stayed unmatched.

This clonotype occurred many times. The chain couples TRBV24-1 to TRBJ2-3; possibly TRBD1 for D (7 bases). V lost 3 bases to trimming and J lost 4 bases, with 13 bases between them. This CDR3 region has 15 residues. Germline V gene lookup returns CDR1 KGHDR and CDR2 SFDVKD. The CDR3, as DNA: TGTGCCACCAGTGATGGGCAGGGGGGAGCAGATACGCAGTATTTT. Translated, it gives CATSDGQGGADTQYF.

This clonotype was counted at least ten times. J is TRBJ2-1 and V is TRBV28; TRBD2 aligns across 9 bases. Germline lookup yields CDR1 MDHEN and CDR2 SYDVKM. Unmatched junction bases numbered 4, after V lost 6 bases and J lost 1 base. CDR3 length: 15 residues. The chain's CDR3 is CASSLGLASYNEQFF. CDR3 in DNA: TGTGCCAGCAGCCTCGGACTAGCGTCCTACAATGAGCAGTTCTTC.

This clonotype has at least ten counts. The V call is TRBV9, the J call TRBJ1-1; no reliable D call. This CDR3 has 14 residues. Germline CDR1 SGDLS, CDR2 YYNGEE. V was trimmed by 0 bases and J by 1 base, leaving 7 bases between them. CDR3: CASSVVGPNTEAFF. CDR3 bases: TGTGCCAGCAGCGTAGTCGGACCGAACACTGAAGCTTTCTTT.

In its sample, this clonotype was seen a few times. J is TRBJ1-1 and V is TRBV6-2 or TRBV6-3; 8 bases line up with TRBD1. The CDR3 spans 14 residues. After removal of 5 bases from V and 3 bases from J, the junction contained 5 bases not matched to a gene. Germline V CDR1 and CDR2: MNHEY, SVGEGT. CDR3 bases: TGTGCCAGCAGTGCCAGGGGGCTAGACACTGAAGCTTTCTTT. Its translation is CASSARGLDTEAFF.

This clonotype has ten or more counts. The chain recombines TRBV7-2 with TRBJ2-3, with 9 bases matching TRBD2. Germline CDR1 reads SGHTA; CDR2 reads FQGNSA. This CDR3 is 18 amino acids long. V gave up 4 bases and J gave up 2 bases; unmatched junction bases: 13. The CDR3 bases are TGTGCCAGCAGCTCAACCTACTCACTAGCGGGCCTCACAGATACGCAGTATTTT. Amino acids: CASSSTYSLAGLTDTQYF. Filled out from reference TRBV7-2 and TRBJ2-3, the complete variable domain reads GAGVSQSPSNKVTEKGKDVELRCDPISGHTALYWYRQSLGQGLEFLIYFQGNSAPDKSGLPSDRFSAERTGGSVSTLTIQRTQQEDSAVYLCASSSTYSLAGLTDTQYFGPGTRLTVL.

This clonotype is categorized as medium-sized. V and J are TRBV5-1 and TRBJ2-7, with TRBD1 identical over 9 bases. The trim removed 6 bases at V and 2 bases at J, leaving 3 bases unmatched. This CDR3 has 13 amino acids. Per the germline V gene, CDR1 is SGHRS and CDR2 is YFSETQ. CDR3 in amino acids: CASTRTGAYEQYF. The CDR3 coding sequence is TGCGCCAGCACGAGGACAGGGGCCTACGAGCAGTACTTC.

This clonotype was detected ten times or more. The chain has TRBV29-1 and TRBJ1-2; 7 bases are shared with TRBD1. The length of the CDR3 is 13 residues. V was clipped by 4 bases and J by 4 bases; unmatched bases: 6. Germline values: CDR1 SQVTM, CDR2 ANQGSEA. The CDR3 here is CSVAQTGSYGYTF. The CDR3 nucleotides read TGCAGCGTTGCCCAGACAGGGAGCTATGGCTACACCTTC. Combining the CDR3 with reference TRBV29-1 and TRBJ1-2 gives the whole variable domain SAVISQKPSRDICQRGTSLTIQCQVDSQVTMMFWYRQQPGQSLTLIATANQGSEATYESGFVIDKFPISRPNLTFSTLTVSNMSPEDSSIYLCSVAQTGSYGYTFGSGTRLTVV.

This clonotype has just a few counts. The chain joins TRBV7-8 to TRBJ2-3, with D perhaps matching TRBD2 (7 bases). The CDR3 is made up of 14 amino acids. V dropped 0 bases and J dropped 5 bases, with 9 bases sitting between them. CDR1 SGHVS and CDR2 FQNEAQ come from the germline V gene. The CDR3, as DNA: TGTGCCAGCAGCTTAGCCGGGGGGCGAGATACGCAGTATTTT. Its translation: CASSLAGGRDTQYF.